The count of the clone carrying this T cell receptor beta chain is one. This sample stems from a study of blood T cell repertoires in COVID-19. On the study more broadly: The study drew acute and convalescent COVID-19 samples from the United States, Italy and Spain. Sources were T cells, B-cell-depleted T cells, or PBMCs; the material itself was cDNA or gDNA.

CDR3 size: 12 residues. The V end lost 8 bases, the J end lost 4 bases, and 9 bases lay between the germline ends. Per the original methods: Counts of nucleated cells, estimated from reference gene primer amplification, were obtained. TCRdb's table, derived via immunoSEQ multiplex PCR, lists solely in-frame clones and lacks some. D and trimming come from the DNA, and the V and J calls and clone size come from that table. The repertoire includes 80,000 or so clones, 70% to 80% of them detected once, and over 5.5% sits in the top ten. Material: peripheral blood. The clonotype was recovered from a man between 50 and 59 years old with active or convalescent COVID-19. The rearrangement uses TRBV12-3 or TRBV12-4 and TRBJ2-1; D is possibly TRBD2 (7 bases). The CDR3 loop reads CASRGAYNEQFF. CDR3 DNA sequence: TGTGCCAGCCGGGGGGCATACAATGAGCAGTTCTTC.